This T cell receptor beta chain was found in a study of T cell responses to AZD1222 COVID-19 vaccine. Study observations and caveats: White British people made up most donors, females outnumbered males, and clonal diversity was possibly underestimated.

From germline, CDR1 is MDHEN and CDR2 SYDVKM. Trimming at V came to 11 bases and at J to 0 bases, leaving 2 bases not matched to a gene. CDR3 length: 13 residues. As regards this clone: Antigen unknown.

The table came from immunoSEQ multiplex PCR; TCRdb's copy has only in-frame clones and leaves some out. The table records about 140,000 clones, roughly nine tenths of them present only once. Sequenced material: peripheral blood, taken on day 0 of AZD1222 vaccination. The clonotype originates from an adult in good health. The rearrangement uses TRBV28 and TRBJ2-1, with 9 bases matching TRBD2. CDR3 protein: CAETSGSYNEQFF. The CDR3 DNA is TGTGCCGAGACTAGCGGCTCCTACAATGAGCAGTTCTTC.